This entry lists 25 T cell receptor beta chains sequenced from one sample in a study of OX40 agonist ivuxolimab in advanced cancers. Repertoires were generated with immunoSEQ multiplex PCR, while TCRdb's copy carries only in-frame clones and drops some. The table shows 15,000 or so clones, with roughly 73% occurring only once. The sequenced sample was CD4+ or CD8+ T cells sorted from blood, obtained in a trial of the OX40 agonist ivuxolimab. The receptor set was obtained from an adult with an advanced solid tumor such as melanoma, head and neck, liver or kidney cancer.

This chain links TRBV27 with TRBJ1-1; D may be TRBD1 (5 bases). Germline V gene sequence: CDR1 MNHEY, CDR2 SMNVEV (reference sequence). The CDR3 has 14 amino acids. V was cut by 6 bases and J by 1 base, with 12 bases left in between. CDR3 bases: TGTGCCAGCAGAGGGACTGATGGGAACACTGAAGCTTTCTTT. Translating it yields CASRGTDGNTEAFF.

The count of this clone is one. The chain carries TRBV19 and TRBJ1-3, with D unresolved. Germline V gene data show CDR1 as LNHDA and CDR2 as SQIVND (reference sequence). The V end was cut by 5 bases, the J end by 0 bases, with 14 bases between. The CDR3 runs to 16 residues. The CDR3 sequence is CASSLQPPRSGNTIYF. CDR3 nucleotides: TGTGCCAGTAGTTTACAACCCCCACGCTCTGGAAACACCATATATTTT. Looking up the rest from reference TRBV19 and TRBJ1-3 gives the full variable domain: DGGITQSPKYLFRKEGQNVTLSCEQNLNHDAMYWYRQDPGQGLRLIYYSQIVNDFQKGDIAEGYSVSREKKESFPLTVTSAQKNPTAFYLCASSLQPPRSGNTIYFGEGSWLTVV.

The chain carries TRBV19 and TRBJ1-5; TRBD1 is a possible D gene (5 bases). The germline V and J ends were trimmed by 1 base and 1 base, with 14 bases remaining between them. The CDR3 consists of 17 residues. Looked up from germline, CDR1 is LNHDA and CDR2 is SQIVND (reference sequence). DNA of the CDR3: TGTGCCAGTAGTATAGGTCACCGGGACGGAAGCAATCAGCCCCAGCATTTT. Protein: CASSIGHRDGSNQPQHF. Drawing the rest from reference TRBV19 and TRBJ1-5, the complete variable domain is DGGITQSPKYLFRKEGQNVTLSCEQNLNHDAMYWYRQDPGQGLRLIYYSQIVNDFQKGDIAEGYSVSREKKESFPLTVTSAQKNPTAFYLCASSIGHRDGSNQPQHFGDGTRLSIL.

The rearrangement joins TRBV7-2 to TRBJ2-7; perhaps TRBD1 as D (6 bases). Trimming pared 1 base from V and 5 bases from J, leaving 12 bases between. Germline CDR1 reads SGHTA; CDR2 reads FQGNSA. The CDR3 consists of 14 residues. The CDR3 sequence is CASSLVGGQDEQYF. The DNA for the CDR3 is TGTGCCAGCAGCTTAGTTGGGGGACAAGACGAGCAGTACTTC.

The chain couples TRBV27 to TRBJ2-2, with TRBD1 identical over 9 bases. Germline V gene data show CDR1 as MNHEY and CDR2 as SMNVEV (reference sequence). This CDR3 is 16 amino acids long. Germline trimming cut 5 bases from V and 3 bases from J; bases unmatched to any gene: 7. CDR3 sequence (DNA): TGTGCCAGCAGTCCGATTACAGGGGGCTACACCGGGGAGCTGTTTTTT. Translating it yields CASSPITGGYTGELFF.

This chain joins TRBV19 and TRBJ1-2, with D unclear. The CDR3 runs to 12 residues. Germline V gene data show CDR1 as LNHDA and CDR2 as SQIVND (reference sequence). V lost 1 base and J lost 8, with 8 bases in between. This chain's CDR3 is CASSIVGRGYTF. CDR3 DNA: TGTGCCAGTAGTATAGTGGGGAGAGGCTACACCTTC.

V gene TRBV7-7 combines with J gene TRBJ2-2; 9 bases align to TRBD1. CDR3 length: 15 residues. CDR1 and CDR2 (germline): SSHAT, FNYEAQ (reference sequence). After removal of 5 bases from V and 4 bases from J, the junction contained 5 bases not matched to a gene. The CDR3 loop is CASSPGQGFTGELFF. CDR3 DNA: TGTGCCAGCAGCCCAGGACAGGGGTTCACCGGGGAGCTGTTTTTT.

The J gene is TRBJ2-4, the V gene TRBV5-4; D not resolved. Per the germline V gene, CDR1 is SGHNT and CDR2 is YYREEE (reference sequence). The V end was cut by 4 bases, the J end by 5 bases, with 13 bases between. The CDR3 loop spans 14 amino acids. CDR3 region: CASSPSRGQNIQYF. CDR3 DNA: TGTGCCAGCAGCCCCTCTCGAGGCCAAAACATTCAGTACTTC.

The chain combines TRBV9 with TRBJ2-4; TRBD2 is a possible D gene (6 bases). CDR1 and CDR2 (germline): SGDLS, YYNGEE. V dropped 0 bases and J dropped 0 bases, with 16 bases sitting between them. The CDR3 covers 18 residues. The CDR3 nucleotides are TGTGCCAGCAGCGTAGGGGATACGGCGGGACTAGCCAAAAACATTCAGTACTTC. Translation gives CASSVGDTAGLAKNIQYF.

The V gene is TRBV9, the J gene TRBJ2-5; TRBD1 matches at 10 bases. The J call may be wrong; the DNA end is better matched by TRBJ2-7. CDR3 size: 15 residues. The V gene's germline CDR1 is SGDLS and CDR2 YYNGEE. The CDR3 reads CASSEGQGFAYEQYF. The CDR3 nucleotides are TGTGCCAGCAGCGAGGGACAGGGGTTCGCCTACGAGCAGTACTTC.

The genes are TRBV27 and TRBJ2-1, with D perhaps matching TRBD1 (5 bases). Germline V gene sequence: CDR1 MNHEY, CDR2 SMNVEV (reference sequence). The CDR3 spans 14 residues. With 6 bases removed from V and 7 bases from J, the gap between germline ends came to 16 bases. The CDR3: CASSLGAGYNEQFF. The CDR3 bases are TGTGCCAGCAGCCTTGGGGCAGGGTATAATGAGCAGTTCTTC.

V and J are TRBV19 and TRBJ2-1, with 9 bases identical to TRBD2. V lost 2 bases to trimming and J lost 6 bases; unmatched junction nucleotides: 2. Per germline, CDR1 LNHDA and CDR2 SQIVND (reference sequence). The CDR3 has 14 amino acids. CDR3 in amino acids: CASSITSGRNEQFF. CDR3 DNA sequence: TGTGCCAGTAGTATAACTAGCGGGCGCAATGAGCAGTTCTTC.

The rearrangement joins TRBV6-5 to TRBJ1-1; D call uncertain. The CDR3 is 13 amino acids. V shed 4 bases and J shed 1 base, with 7 bases lying between them. The germline CDR1 and CDR2 sequences are MNHEY and SVGAGI. The CDR3 DNA reads TGTGCCAGCAGTTTGAGGGAGAACACTGAAGCTTTCTTT. Encoded protein: CASSLRENTEAFF.

This clone ranks as medium-sized. The rearrangement uses TRBV6-4 and TRBJ1-2, with D possibly TRBD1 on 5 matching bases. The V end lost 2 bases, the J end lost 4 bases, and 11 bases lay between the germline ends. The CDR3 is made up of 14 amino acids. Germline-derived CDR1 and CDR2 are MRHNA and SNTAGT. CDR3 region: CASSDQGGSYGYTF. The CDR3 DNA follows: TGTGCCAGCAGTGACCAGGGAGGTTCCTATGGCTACACCTTC.

The chain couples TRBV7-6 to TRBJ1-2; no firm D call. Trimming pared 5 bases from V and 4 bases from J, leaving 20 bases between. The CDR3 is 16 amino acids. Germline-derived CDR1 and CDR2 are SGHVS and FNYEAQ. The CDR3 is CASSEGNDRKTYGYTF. The CDR3, as DNA: TGTGCCAGCAGCGAGGGAAATGATCGAAAGACCTATGGCTACACCTTC. Full variable domain (remainder filled in from reference TRBV7-6 and TRBJ1-2): GAGVSQSPRYKVTKRGQDVALRCDPISGHVSLYWYRQALGQGPEFLTYFNYEAQQDKSGLPNDRFSAERPEGSISTLTIQRTEQRDSAMYRCASSEGNDRKTYGYTFGSGTRLTVV.

The rearrangement joins TRBV11-2 to TRBJ1-3; D may be TRBD1 (6 bases). The CDR3 consists of 15 residues. V was pared by 1 base and J by 2 bases, with 9 bases between. The V gene's germline CDR1 is SGHAT and CDR2 FQNNGV. The CDR3 region has the DNA TGTGCCAGCAGCTTAGGGACAGACGCTGGAAACACCATATATTTT. It codes for CASSLGTDAGNTIYF.

The rearrangement links TRBV6-5 to TRBJ2-5; 7 bases agree with TRBD2. The DNA end lines up better with TRBJ2-7; the J call may be wrong. Per the germline V gene, CDR1 is MNHEY and CDR2 is SVGAGI. The CDR3 contains 16 residues. The CDR3 DNA reads as TGTGCCAGCAGTTACTCGTCCGCGGGAGTACCCTACGAGCAGTACTTC. The encoded protein is CASSYSSAGVPYEQYF.

This CDR3 is CASSQFPKDRGRYGELFF. The CDR3 nucleotides read TGCGCCAGCAGCCAGTTTCCCAAAGACAGGGGGCGGTACGGGGAGCTGTTTTTT. V usage is TRBV4-1 and J usage is TRBJ2-2, with 10 bases lining up with TRBD1. Germline CDR1 reads MGHRA; CDR2 reads YSYEKL. CDR3 length equals 18 residues. The ends lost 3 bases at V and 7 bases at J; junction bases unmatched: 14.

The rearrangement links TRBV4-2 to TRBJ2-1; 10 nucleotides line up with TRBD1. The CDR3 has 14 residues. CDR1 and CDR2 (germline): LGHNA, YNFKEQ. V gave up 4 bases and J gave up 9 bases; unmatched junction bases: 6. The CDR3 here is CASSLRQGALEQFF. CDR3 nucleotide sequence: TGTGCCAGCAGCCTGCGACAGGGGGCACTTGAGCAGTTCTTC.

The rearrangement joins TRBV11-2 to TRBJ1-1; D ambiguous. Germline values: CDR1 SGHAT, CDR2 FQNNGV. The CDR3 runs 10 residues. V was pared by 4 bases and J by 10 bases, with 7 bases between. The DNA for the CDR3 is TGTGCCAGCAGCTCCGGTCTAGCTTTCTTT. Encoded protein: CASSSGLAFF.

This chain joins TRBV7-9 and TRBJ2-1; 7 positions agree with TRBD1. Germline assignment: CDR1 SEHNR and CDR2 FQNEAQ (reference sequence). V was clipped by 5 bases and J by 8 bases; unmatched bases: 3. This CDR3 region has 12 residues. The CDR3 nucleotides read TGTGCCAGCAGCCGAGACAGGGATGAGCAGTTCTTC. Amino acid sequence: CASSRDRDEQFF.

The chain employs TRBV5-4 and TRBJ2-6, with 8 bases aligning to TRBD1. This CDR3 region has 18 residues. Germline V gene sequence: CDR1 SGHNT, CDR2 YYREEE (reference sequence). After removal of 0 bases from V and 1 base from J, the junction contained 6 bases not matched to a gene. CDR3 sequence: CASSLGAGGASGANVLTF. DNA of the CDR3: TGTGCCAGCAGCTTGGGGGCAGGGGGCGCTTCTGGGGCCAACGTCCTGACTTTC. Full variable domain (rest looked up from reference TRBV5-4 and TRBJ2-6): ETGVTQSPTHLIKTRGQQVTLRCSSQSGHNTVSWYQQALGQGPQFIFQYYREEENGRGNFPPRFSGLQFPNYSSELNVNALELDDSALYLCASSLGAGGASGANVLTFGAGSRLTVL.

The chain employs TRBV5-8 and TRBJ2-7, with D hard to call. The V gene's germline CDR1 is SGHTS and CDR2 YDEGEE. The germline V and J ends were trimmed by 1 base and 2 bases, with 10 bases remaining between them. The CDR3 covers 14 residues. The CDR3, as DNA: TGTGCCAGCAGCTTGTATCGGAGCCCCTACGAGCAGTACTTC. Translated, it gives CASSLYRSPYEQYF. Together with reference TRBV5-8 and TRBJ2-7, the CDR3 gives the full variable domain: EAGVTQSPTHLIKTRGQQATLRCSPISGHTSVYWYQQALGLGLQFLLWYDEGEERNRGNFPPRFSGRQFPNYSSELNVNALELEDSALYLCASSLYRSPYEQYFGPGTRLTVT.

The chain couples TRBV6-1 to TRBJ2-1; the D gene is possibly TRBD1 (5 bases). V dropped 3 bases and J dropped 5 bases, with 14 bases sitting between them. The CDR3 has 15 residues. Germline CDR1 and CDR2: MNHNS and SASEGT. The DNA of the CDR3 is TGTGCCAGCAGTGATAGGGGCGAGATTCACAATGAGCAGTTCTTC. The encoded protein is CASSDRGEIHNEQFF.

This clone appeared once. The rearrangement joins TRBV7-8 to TRBJ2-2; tentatively, D is TRBD1 or TRBD2 (5 bases each). CDR3 size: 15 residues. Germline V gene data show CDR1 as SGHVS and CDR2 as FQNEAQ. The ends were cut back, 2 bases at V and 8 bases at J, with 15 bases in the middle. CDR3 in amino acids: CASSLMGPPRGELFF. CDR3 DNA: TGTGCCAGCAGCTTAATGGGACCCCCTCGGGGGGAGCTGTTTTTT.